This T cell receptor (beta chain) was found in a study of blood T cell repertoires in COVID-19 (dated by TCRdb to about 2020). About the full investigation: Samples from collaborators originated in the United States, Italy and Spain and spanned both the acute and convalescent phases of COVID-19. The samples were drawn from the first 160 participants of the ongoing ImmuneRACE study and from 950 to 1,500 subjects provided by 6 global collaborators. Where HLA class I and class II types were available, the types were taken from metadata supplied by the sample provider, not from assay-based typing. The repertoires were made available in a free public database intended to serve as a resource for research on the immune response to SARS-CoV-2. The dataset comprised deeply sampled blood TCRbeta repertoires from subjects exposed to, actively infected with, or recovered from COVID-19. The sample metadata nearly always contained a de-identified subject ID, COVID-19 status, age in years and sex. The prospective study material was composed of cDNA or gDNA derived from T cells, B-cell-depleted T cells, or PBMCs.

This clone appeared a single time. This receptor's antigen is unknown. Base qualities are not recorded, but no much larger clone differs from it by a single base. Here V drops 0 bases and J drops 6 bases, and the junction holds 8 bases not matched to any gene. The CDR3 runs 16 residues from the cysteine to the phenylalanine. Kept here is only the CDR3 DNA, which spans 48 bases and is read in frame from base 1. CDR1 SGDLS and CDR2 YYNGEE are derived from the germline V gene. The immunoSEQ Assay, a bias-controlled multiplex PCR, was used to amplify TCRbeta CDR3 regions from genomic DNA. The published analysis was carried out like this. The number of nucleated cells in each sample was estimated from the amplification of reference gene primers within the assay. To quantify the absolute abundance of each unique TCRbeta CDR3 rearrangement, sequence reads were collapsed and filtered. For each sample, productive Simpson clonality was calculated as the square root of Simpson's diversity index across productive rearrangements. Entries here come from immuneACCESS through TCRdb and include only in-frame sequences with V and J called. Some clones fail to appear in such tables; in the studies checked, an unresolved V gene covers under half of the shortfall, and the cause of the remainder is unknown. V, J and clone size reflect that table, while D and trimming were determined from the DNA. The sample records 60,000 to 100,000 clones, 85% to 90% of which are singletons. Approximately 4.3% of the sample rests with the top ten.

The investigation overall reported the following: The amount of clinical and demographic metadata varied by source and participant and was provided uncurated.

Each collaborating institution followed its own protocols to collect whole blood in K2EDTA tubes. For TCRbeta analysis, collaborators shipped samples as frozen whole blood, isolated PBMCs, or DNA extracted from either of those sample types. The chain is encoded by TRBV9 joined to TRBJ2-7; 11 of the junction bases match TRBD1. The sequencing sample was made of peripheral blood. This TCR was recovered from a man in his fifties with active COVID-19. The CDR3 region has the sequence CASSVGWVGTGGEQYF. The nucleotides are TGTGCCAGCAGCGTAGGTTGGGTAGGGACAGGGGGCGAGCAGTACTTC. Joined to the reference TRBV9 and TRBJ2-7 proteins, this CDR3 gives the full variable domain: DSGVTQTPKHLITATGQRVTLRCSPRSGDLSVYWYQQSLDQGLQFLIQYYNGEERAKGNILERFSAQQFPDLHSELNLSSLELGDSALYFCASSVGWVGTGGEQYFGPGTRLTVT.